This T cell receptor beta chain appears in the sequencing data of a study of control samples from healthy donors and cancer patients. The assay was immunoSEQ multiplex PCR, and TCRdb's table has in-frame clones only and misses some. The sample lists over 120,000 clones, more than 85% occurring once. This CDR3 region has 13 residues. V lost 7 bases and J lost 5, with 15 bases in between. Germline V gives CDR1 MDHEN, CDR2 SYDVKM. Sequencing was done on a sample of blood. The rearrangement joins TRBV28 to TRBJ2-7; D is possibly TRBD2 (5 bases). The clonotype originates from a man aged 25-45 years in good health. The CDR3 nucleotides are TGTGCCAGCACCCTCGGGGAAATCGACGAGCAGTACTTC. Translated, it gives CASTLGEIDEQYF.